This entry is about one TCR beta chain. The CDR3 spans 16 residues. Germline V gene data show CDR1 as MNHNY and CDR2 as SVGAGI (reference sequence). V lost 7 bases, J lost 0 bases, and 9 bases stayed unmatched. This entry is derived from a study of multiple sclerosis patients with progressive multifocal leukoencephalopathy. Time point specified: time of PML onset. Sequencing was performed with immunoSEQ multiplex PCR; in TCRdb, only in-frame clones are kept and a portion is missing. The table lists some 28,000 clones, more than 80% of them singletons. Specimen: PBMCs, collected from a patient treated with natalizumab. V usage is TRBV6-6 and J usage is TRBJ2-7, with 10 bases identical to TRBD2. The clonotype comes from a woman in her twenties or thirties with progressive multifocal leukoencephalopathy. The CDR3 is CASTRDGLAASYEQYF. The CDR3 bases are TGTGCCAGCACCAGAGACGGACTAGCGGCCTCCTACGAGCAGTACTTC.